This entry is about one T cell receptor beta chain. Its antigen remains unidentified. MiXCR, run by TCRdb on the 5' RACE reads, gives a single entry per CDR3 protein. This table has about 470,000 distinct CDR3 sequences, around a quarter appearing once. The sample originates from a study of T-cell memory formation after mild COVID-19. Overall study findings and caveats: CD4/CD8 balance held among clones contracting day 15 to 85, and later expanders leaned CD4+.

The germline V gene has CDR1 SGHDT and CDR2 YYEEEE. V gave up 4 bases and J gave up 0 bases, with 11 bases separating them. CDR3 length: 16 amino acids. The sequenced sample consisted of PBMCs or a T cell subset sorted from them (not recorded which). The chain combines TRBV5-6 with TRBJ2-6, with no clear D. The clonotype comes from an adult woman who had mild COVID-19 (a few samples of this study predate the infection). Cell type and time point are not known. CDR3 sequence reads: CASSDRFTSGANVLTF. The DNA for the CDR3 is TGTGCCAGCAGCGATCGGTTTACCTCTGGGGCCAACGTCCTGACTTTC. The full variable domain, completed using reference TRBV5-6 and TRBJ2-6, is DAGVTQSPTHLIKTRGQQVTLRCSPKSGHDTVSWYQQALGQGPQFIFQYYEEEERQRGNFPDRFSGHQFPNYSSELNVNALLLGDSALYLCASSDRFTSGANVLTFGAGSRLTVL.